This T cell receptor beta chain was identified in a study of blood T cell repertoires in COVID-19. Study background: The United States, Italy and Spain provided the acute and convalescent COVID-19 samples. PBMCs, B-cell-depleted T cells, or T cells provided the cDNA or gDNA that made up the material.

Authors' analysis steps: It was from reference gene primer amplification that nucleated cell counts were estimated. The repertoire was sequenced with immunoSEQ multiplex PCR; TCRdb's copy has only in-frame clones and lacks some. V and J calls and clone size are as listed in that table; D and trimming were resolved from the DNA. Of approximately 260,000 clones listed, about nine tenths were seen once; the top ten hold roughly 3.6%. Deletions cut 0 bases from V and 6 bases from J, with 17 bases between. The CDR3 is made up of 17 amino acids. CDR1 MGHRA and CDR2 YSYEKL come from the germline V gene. The sample comprised peripheral blood. The chain uses TRBV4-1 and TRBJ2-2; TRBD2 is a possible D gene (6 bases). The TCR originated in a woman aged 40 to 50 with acute or convalescent COVID-19. The CDR3: CASSQDRWVGGAGELFF. The CDR3 DNA follows: TGCGCCAGCAGCCAAGATCGTTGGGTCGGGGGTGCCGGGGAGCTGTTTTTT.